This T cell receptor (beta chain) was sequenced for a study of regulatory T cells in long-lasting Graves disease. The time point: newly diagnosed GD, antithyroid drugs for less than 3 months. RNA isolated from PBMCs was used to make the TCR library. Study-wide points: With 2,500 to 3,000 shared public clonotypes, persistent patients exceeded new patients, who shared about a thousand.

The CDR3 has 18 amino acids. Trimming left V 2 bases short and J 7 bases short, with 26 bases between. CDR1 and CDR2 from the germline V gene are GTSNPN and SVGIG (reference sequence). The authors built TCR beta libraries using iRepertoire HTBI primers and Arm-PCR of CDR3 regions. One entry per CDR3 protein results from TCRdb running MiXCR on the multiplex PCR reads. The sample yields roughly 220,000 distinct CDR3 sequences, approximately 16% seen once. Comment on this clonotype: The antigen remains unidentified.

This chain connects TRBV30 to TRBJ1-4, with a tentative D call TRBD1 (5 bases). The receptor comes from a female donor with Graves disease. The sequences come from peripheral blood mononuclear cells (PBMCs), collected at new diagnosis, from a patient treated with antithyroid drugs. The CDR3 region is CAWSKVRDSGSLREKLFF. CDR3 in DNA: TGTGCCTGGAGTAAGGTCCGGGACTCCGGATCCCTGCGTGAAAAACTGTTTTTT.